These 27 T cell receptor beta chains were sequenced from one sample in a study of cytomegalovirus exposure and HLA in healthy donors (dated by TCRdb to 2017 to 2019). Library generation was performed with the immunoSEQ multiplex PCR assay. For the multiplex PCR, a mixture combining 60 forward primers for TCR Vbeta segments and 13 reverse primers for TCR Jbeta segments was used. TCRdb obtained this table from immuneACCESS and retained in-frame rearrangements with V and J assigned. These tables miss some clones; where compared with another copy, unresolved V genes account for less than half of the shortfall, and the remainder is unexplained. The sample records about 130,000 clones, 79% of which are singletons. In total, the top ten clones hold approximately 6.2% of the sample. Material: PBMCs. Source of these receptors: a man aged 40-55 years in good health and CMV-seropositive.

This chain joins TRBV28 and TRBJ1-1, with D possibly TRBD1 on 5 matching bases. Trimming removed 7 bases at V and 0 bases at J, with 18 bases between. The germline CDR1 and CDR2 sequences are MDHEN and SYDVKM. This CDR3 has 16 residues. Here the CDR3 DNA reads TGTGCCAGCAAGGGGCTCGACAGATTGATGAACACTGAAGCTTTCTTT. Protein sequence: CASKGLDRLMNTEAFF.

The V call is TRBV9, the J call TRBJ2-1; TRBD2 matches at 11 bases. The V and J ends lost 0 bases and 0 bases, in that order; junction bases with no gene match: 5. The CDR3 sequence is 18 residues long. Germline V CDR1 and CDR2: SGDLS, YYNGEE. The CDR3 loop reads CASSVVGLAGSSYNEQFF. CDR3 bases: TGTGCCAGCAGCGTAGTTGGACTAGCGGGCAGCTCCTACAATGAGCAGTTCTTC.

The chain joins TRBV18 to TRBJ1-1, with D perhaps matching TRBD1 (5 bases). The length of the CDR3 is 14 residues. Germline CDR1 reads KGHSH; CDR2 reads LQKENI. The V end was cut by 3 bases, the J end by 7 bases, with 15 bases between. Here the CDR3 reads CASSPSGGEFEAFF. CDR3 nucleotides: TGTGCCAGCTCACCTTCGGGAGGGGAGTTTGAAGCTTTCTTT.

The V gene is TRBV28, the J gene TRBJ2-2; TRBD2 might be the D (5 bases). Germline assignment: CDR1 MDHEN and CDR2 SYDVKM. There are 15 residues in the CDR3. Trimming took off 6 bases at V and 1 base at J, with 12 bases between the two ends. Here the CDR3 DNA reads TGTGCCAGCAGCGAAACGGACTTGAACACCGGGGAGCTGTTTTTT. Protein sequence: CASSETDLNTGELFF.

About this clone itself: Other DNA sequences in the sample encode the same CDR3. The chain combines TRBV27 with TRBJ2-5; D gene unclear. CDR3 length equals 12 residues. Germline V gene sequence: CDR1 MNHEY, CDR2 SMNVEV (reference sequence). The V end lost 0 bases, the J end lost 5 bases, and 4 bases lay between the germline ends. The chain's CDR3 is CASSLSGETQYF. In nucleotides, the CDR3 is TGTGCCAGCAGTTTATCGGGCGAGACCCAGTACTTC.

A few counts support this clone. V usage is TRBV5-6 and J usage is TRBJ2-3; 9 nucleotides match TRBD2. The germline V gene has CDR1 SGHDT and CDR2 YYEEEE. The CDR3 totals 16 residues. The V and J ends lost 0 bases and 2 bases, in that order; junction bases with no gene match: 4. The CDR3 loop is CASSLASGADTDTQYF. The CDR3 nucleotides read TGTGCCAGCAGCTTGGCTAGCGGGGCTGACACAGATACGCAGTATTTT.

In DNA form, the CDR3 reads TGTGCCAGCAGCTTGGCAGGGCGTCCCTACGAGCAGTACTTC. Its protein is CASSLAGRPYEQYF. The chain combines TRBV5-4 with TRBJ2-7; a weak D match, TRBD1 (5 bases). This CDR3 region has 14 residues. V dropped 0 bases and J dropped 2 bases, with 9 bases sitting between them. Germline CDR1 is SGHNT and CDR2 is YYREEE (reference sequence).

The gene calls are TRBV11-3 and TRBJ2-1; 11 bases match TRBD2. Germline trimming cut 0 bases from V and 0 bases from J; bases unmatched to any gene: 4. Per the germline V gene, CDR1 is SGHNT and CDR2 is YENEEA. The CDR3 is 18 amino acids. In nucleotides, the CDR3 is TGTGCCAGCAGCTTAGACGCTAGCGGGAGGAGCTCCTACAATGAGCAGTTCTTC. Translation: CASSLDASGRSSYNEQFF.

This clone has just a few counts. As DNA, the CDR3 is TGTGCCAGCAGCCAGCTGAACAGGGGAAGGACTGAAGCTTTCTTT. The encoded protein is CASSQLNRGRTEAFF. The rearrangement links TRBV4-2 to TRBJ1-1; 7 nucleotides line up with TRBD1. Trimming took 3 bases from V and 5 from J; bases not matched to a gene: 9. The CDR3 consists of 15 residues. The germline CDR1 and CDR2 sequences are LGHNA and YNFKEQ.

This chain joins TRBV18 and TRBJ1-2; TRBD1 matches 10 bases. The V gene's germline CDR1 is KGHSH and CDR2 LQKENI. This CDR3 has 15 residues. V lost 4 bases to trimming and J lost 0 bases; unmatched junction nucleotides: 2. CDR3 amino acids: CASSRGTGANYGYTF. As DNA, the CDR3 is TGTGCCAGCTCACGGGGGACAGGGGCTAACTATGGCTACACCTTC.

CDR3 in DNA: TGTGCCAGCAGTAACCCAGGGGCCCTGAACACTGAAGCTTTCTTT. It yields the protein CASSNPGALNTEAFF. This sequence joins TRBV6-5 and TRBJ1-1; perhaps TRBD1 as D (6 bases). From germline, CDR1 is MNHEY and CDR2 SVGAGI. V lost 5 bases to trimming and J lost 0 bases, with 13 bases between them. The CDR3 has 15 residues.

The chain combines TRBV19 with TRBJ1-5; 7 bases are a match to TRBD1. The CDR3 has 15 residues. Germline V gene data show CDR1 as LNHDA and CDR2 as SQIVND (reference sequence). The junction had 11 bases not matched to a gene; V was cut back by 7 bases and J by 5 bases. CDR3 sequence: CASNWVTGSYQPQHF. The DNA for the CDR3 is TGTGCCAGTAACTGGGTGACAGGGAGCTATCAGCCCCAGCATTTT.

The V call is TRBV6-5, the J call TRBJ1-1; unclear D gene. V lost 5 bases to trimming and J lost 5 bases, with 6 bases between them. The CDR3 has 11 amino acids. Germline values: CDR1 MNHEY, CDR2 SVGAGI. CDR3 protein: CASSERTEAFF. CDR3 in DNA: TGTGCCAGCAGTGAACGGACTGAAGCTTTCTTT.

The chain employs TRBV7-9 and TRBJ1-1, with D possibly TRBD1 on 6 matching bases. Germline V lookup: CDR1 SEHNR, CDR2 FQNEAQ (reference sequence). Trimming removed 6 bases from V and 11 bases from J, with 16 bases in between. The CDR3 runs to 12 residues. This chain's CDR3 is CASSSNTGTAFF. Here the CDR3 DNA reads TGTGCCAGCAGTTCAAATACAGGGACGGCTTTCTTT.

This sequence joins TRBV7-9 and TRBJ1-5; D is perhaps TRBD1 (5 bases). The CDR3 runs 14 residues. CDR1 and CDR2 (germline): SEHNR, FQNEAQ (reference sequence). V shed 3 bases and J shed 6 bases, with 12 bases lying between them. DNA of the CDR3: TGTGCCAGCAGCTTGGGCGGGGGGGGTCAGCCCCAGCATTTT. Translating it yields CASSLGGGGQPQHF.

This clone was found a few times. The chain combines TRBV29-1 with TRBJ2-3; D uncertain. The CDR3 sequence is 12 residues long. Germline CDR1 reads SQVTM; CDR2 reads ANQGSEA. The CDR3 loop reads CTADGGTDTQYF. The CDR3 DNA follows: TGCACGGCGGATGGAGGCACAGATACGCAGTATTTT.

The chain has TRBV5-4 and TRBJ2-1, with 11 bases fitting TRBD2. J was trimmed by 10 bases and V by 5 bases; bases with no gene match: 8. The CDR3 is 14 residues long. CDR1 and CDR2 (germline): SGHNT, YYREEE (reference sequence). CDR3 in DNA: TGTGCCAGCAGTCTACTAGCGGGAGAGGGGGAGCAGTTCTTC. It yields the protein CASSLLAGEGEQFF.

V is TRBV28 and J is TRBJ2-1; 7 bases line up with TRBD2. CDR3 length: 18 amino acids. CDR1 and CDR2 from the germline V gene are MDHEN and SYDVKM. Trimming cost V 8 bases and J 3 bases; bases outside gene matches: 19. The CDR3 sequence: CASRLWASGWGDYNEQFF. The CDR3 nucleotides are TGTGCCAGCCGTCTATGGGCTAGCGGATGGGGGGACTACAATGAGCAGTTCTTC.

V is TRBV18 and J is TRBJ2-7; D remains unclear. CDR1 is KGHSH, CDR2 LQKENI, per germline. The CDR3 totals 12 residues. The germline V and J ends were trimmed by 3 bases and 4 bases, with 7 bases remaining between them. The CDR3 region is CASSPDSYEQYF. The CDR3 region has the DNA TGTGCCAGCTCACCTGACTCGTACGAGCAGTACTTC.

V usage is TRBV7-9 and J usage is TRBJ1-1; tentatively, D is TRBD1 (5 bases). CDR3 size: 16 residues. The V end was cut by 2 bases, the J end by 1 base, with 14 bases between. Germline V gene sequence: CDR1 SEHNR, CDR2 FQNEAQ (reference sequence). The CDR3 region has the DNA TGTGCCAGCAGCTTATTCGGAGCAGGACAGAACACTGAAGCTTTCTTT. Its translation: CASSLFGAGQNTEAFF. The complete variable domain, with remaining parts taken from reference TRBV7-9 and TRBJ1-1, reads DTGVSQNPRHKITKRGQNVTFRCDPISEHNRLYWYRQTLGQGPEFLTYFQNEAQLEKSRLLSDRFSAERPKGSFSTLEIQRTEQGDSAMYLCASSLFGAGQNTEAFFGQGTRLTVV.

DNA for the CDR3: TGTGCCAGCAGCCAACCGGGCTATGGCTACACCTTC. Encoded protein: CASSQPGYGYTF. The V call is TRBV16, the J call TRBJ1-2; no firm D call. Per germline, CDR1 KGHSY and CDR2 FQNENV. Trimming took 2 bases from V and 4 from J, leaving 5 bases between them. The CDR3 spans 12 residues.

V usage is TRBV7-8 and J usage is TRBJ2-1; no definite D call. The CDR3 runs to 16 residues. V was pared by 1 base and J by 0 bases, with 10 bases between. Germline lookup yields CDR1 SGHVS and CDR2 FQNEAQ. The CDR3 region is CASSLVSWSSYNEQFF. CDR3 coding DNA: TGTGCCAGCAGCTTAGTTAGCTGGAGCTCCTACAATGAGCAGTTCTTC.

CDR3 sequence: CASSLTPGLAGSYEQYF. The CDR3 nucleotides are TGCGCCAGCAGCCTAACACCGGGACTAGCGGGATCCTACGAGCAGTACTTC. The chain is built from TRBV5-1 and TRBJ2-7; 13 positions agree with TRBD2. Trimming took 4 bases from V and 1 from J; bases not matched to a gene: 8. In germline, CDR1 is SGHRS, CDR2 YFSETQ. The CDR3 is 17 amino acids.

This chain uses TRBV19 with TRBJ2-1; 8 bases are a match to TRBD1. The V gene's germline CDR1 is LNHDA and CDR2 SQIVND (reference sequence). The CDR3 extends over 14 amino acids. Losses at the gene ends were 7 bases for V and 3 bases for J; bases not matched to a gene: 5. The CDR3 DNA reads TGTGCCAGTAATTTACAGGGGGGCTACAATGAGCAGTTCTTC. Translation gives CASNLQGGYNEQFF.

This clone was found many times. This chain connects TRBV19 to TRBJ2-2, with D maybe TRBD2 (7 bases). CDR1 is LNHDA, CDR2 SQIVND, per germline (reference sequence). The CDR3 extends over 22 amino acids. Trimming shortened V by 6 bases and J by 5 bases, and 37 bases separated the two germline ends. The CDR3 here is CASSPSGVWDKSGFHATGELFF. The CDR3, as DNA: TGTGCCAGTAGCCCAAGCGGGGTTTGGGACAAATCCGGGTTCCACGCAACCGGGGAGCTGTTTTTT.

The chain is built from TRBV25-1 and TRBJ2-5, with 10 bases matching TRBD1. The CDR3 contains 15 residues. With 1 base clipped from V and 11 bases from J, the junction kept 10 bases outside the gene matches. Germline CDR1 is MGHDK and CDR2 is SYGVNS. The CDR3 region has the DNA TGTGCCAGCAGTGAATTGCGGGACAGGGGTGGGGAGCAGTACTTC. It codes for CASSELRDRGGEQYF. Complete variable domain (other parts from reference TRBV25-1 and TRBJ2-5): EADIYQTPRYLVIGTGKKITLECSQTMGHDKMYWYQQDPGMELHLIHYSYGVNSTEKGDLSSESTVSRIRTEHFPLTLESARPSHTSQYLCASSELRDRGGEQYFGPGTRLLVL.

The rearrangement joins TRBV5-4 to TRBJ1-3; D unresolved. Trimming pared 0 bases from V and 0 bases from J, leaving 7 bases between. The CDR3 contains 15 residues. The V gene's germline CDR1 is SGHNT and CDR2 YYREEE (reference sequence). As DNA, the CDR3 is TGTGCCAGCAGCTTGGATTCGGGCTCTGGAAACACCATATATTTT. It encodes CASSLDSGSGNTIYF.